A single T cell receptor (beta chain) is shown here with its context. Its antigen is not known. This record belongs to a study of T cell responses to AZD1222 COVID-19 vaccine. Study results and caveats: Unmutated variant regions are reportedly targeted by nearly half of spike-specific TCRs. Donors, mostly white British, included more females; clonal diversity was possibly underestimated. The breadth and depth of Spike-specific TCRs increased once two AZD1222 doses had been given.

V was pared by 2 bases and J by 5 bases, with 6 bases between. CDR1 KGHSH and CDR2 LQKENI come from the germline V gene. The CDR3 extends over 13 amino acids. Sequencing was performed with immunoSEQ multiplex PCR; in TCRdb, only in-frame clones are kept and a portion is missing. The sample consists of 130,000 or so clones, roughly nine tenths of them appearing once. The sequence came from an adult in good health. V gene TRBV18 combines with J gene TRBJ2-2; no clear D. The input for sequencing was peripheral blood, taken on day 0 of AZD1222 vaccination. The CDR3, as DNA: TGTGCCAGCTCACCAGCGGAAACCGGGGAGCTGTTTTTT. Translating it yields CASSPAETGELFF. The full variable domain, rest sourced from reference TRBV18 and TRBJ2-2, is NAGVMQNPRHLVRRRGQEARLRCSPMKGHSHVYWYRQLPEEGLKFMVYLQKENIIDESGMPKERFSAEFPKEGPSILRIQQVVRGDSAAYFCASSPAETGELFFGEGSRLTVL.